The subject of this entry is one T cell receptor (beta chain). This clone was observed once. No antigen is known for it. Base qualities are missing; no much larger clone stands one base away. TCR CDR3 regions were amplified from genomic DNA by multiplex PCR using the deep immunoSEQ assay. Extracted genomic DNA from each cell subset was spread evenly across all wells of several immunoSEQ 96-well plates, with each plate serving as a replicate. For sorted subsets, around 0.2 ug genomic DNA, equal to 30,000 or so T cell genomes, was loaded into each replicate PCR. Purified libraries were quantified with a Qubit 3.0 fluorometer, sized on a Bioanalyzer 2100, and re-quantified with the KAPA Library Quantification kit. A separate single-read 150-cycle Illumina NextSeq 550 flow cell was used to sequence each immunoSEQ 96-well plate. In the paper's pipeline: Because the immunoSEQ output held only junctional sequences and lacked quality scores, the filtering could not match the filtering applied to full-length reads. To assign V/J genes and CDR3, sequences were annotated against IMGT germline references using PyIR, a Python wrapper for IgBLAST v1.9. Reads were filtered out if the reads had weak V/J assignments (E-value above 1e-6), no CDR3, stop codons, out-of-frame junctions, or ambiguous translated residues. A V3J clonotype was defined by an identical inferred V gene, J gene, and CDR3 amino acid sequence. Percentage overlap between repertoires was computed as shared unique clonotypes divided by the size of the smaller repertoire. RTK rarefaction, the Chao1 estimator, and Recon v2.1 estimates of unobserved clonotypes were used to assess repertoire richness. For all TCRbeta clonotypes obtained by the gDNA method from a few donors, generation probabilities were computed with OLGA. TCRdb re-hosts the immuneACCESS table, in-frame sequences only. Its copies lack some clones; in the studies checked, an unresolved V gene accounts for under half of them, and the cause for the rest is not known. D and trimming were read from the DNA, whereas the V and J calls and clone size are those reported in that table. Within this sample are 1.6 million or so clones, with approximately 96% of them counted one time only. The ten largest clones take up approximately 1.1% of the sample.

The sample is drawn from a study of shared clonotypes between healthy human individuals (dated by TCRdb to the early 2020s). With respect to the entire study: Three men and two women, aged 18 to 49 years, made up the cohort. To increase sequencing depth and limit assay-specific biases, TCR repertoire library preparation and sequencing were carried out by different laboratories using diverse techniques. For each donor, CD4 naive and CD4 memory were each run on three plates, CD8 naive on two plates, and CD8 memory on one plate. Blood TCR repertoires of about five healthy adults were deeply sequenced to estimate repertoire size and the extent of clonotype sharing between individuals. Each donor's leukapheresis produced roughly between about 0.85 and 10 billion PBMCs.

The germline V gene gives CDR1 as MNHNS and CDR2 as SASEGT. Trimming takes 6 bases from V and 3 bases from J, and the germline ends sit 12 bases apart. The CDR3 covers 13 residues, taking in both the cysteine and the phenylalanine. The kept DNA is CDR3 alone, 39 bases in frame from the first base. Healthy HIV-negative adults with no recently reported acute infections or vaccinations were included as donors. Only Caucasian adults living in Nashville, Tennessee, USA were represented among the donors. CD4+ T cells were enriched by magnetic negative selection; naive cells were then positively selected on CD45RA, and the negative fraction formed the memory subset. After blood collection by leukapheresis, PBMCs were isolated using Ficoll-Histopaque density gradient centrifugation and then cryopreserved in the vapor phase of liquid nitrogen. Purity and quantity of every magnetically sorted T cell population were checked by analytical flow cytometry. Each sorted fraction had its genomic DNA isolated and then quantified by UV absorbance on a Nanodrop 2000c.

Study-wide conclusions, independent of this receptor: Because the study included only a small number of donors, the genetic and exposure-history diversity represented was limited. Based on pairwise subsampling, the degree of clonotype sharing among donors was expected to be affected by sequencing depth. When several donors were compared, the shared fraction of clonotypes was about 5% for naive CD4, less than 4% for naive CD8, 2.3% for memory CD4, and less than 0.45% for memory CD8. Sampling was restricted to blood, and TCR repertoires in tissue are likely to differ from TCR repertoires in blood. Even with the large sequencing depth, rarefaction of the sorted-subset datasets indicated that sequencing was incomplete. Larger estimated clonotype richness was generally found for naive subsets than for memory subsets. Compared with non-shared clonotypes, clonotypes shared by all four sorted-subset donors had higher generation probabilities.

The rearrangement joined TRBV6-1 to TRBJ2-7; the D gene cannot be resolved beyond TRBD1 or TRBD2, each matching 6 bases. The specimen was naive CD4+ T cells sorted from blood. This specimen's cell subset or site label, per the study, means: CD45RA+ positively selected. This clonotype was obtained from a man aged 30-40 years in good health. CDR3 loop: CASRAGGHYEQYF. The DNA is as follows: TGTGCCAGCAGGGCCGGGGGACACTACGAGCAGTACTTC.